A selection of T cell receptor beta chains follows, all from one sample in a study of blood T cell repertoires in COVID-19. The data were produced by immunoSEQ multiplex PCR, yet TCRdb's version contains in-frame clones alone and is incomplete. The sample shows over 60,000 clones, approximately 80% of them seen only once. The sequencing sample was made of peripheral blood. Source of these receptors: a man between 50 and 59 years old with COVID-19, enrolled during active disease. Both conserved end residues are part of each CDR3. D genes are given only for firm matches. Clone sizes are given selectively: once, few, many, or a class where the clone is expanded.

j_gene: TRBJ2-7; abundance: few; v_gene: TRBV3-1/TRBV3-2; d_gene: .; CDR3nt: TGTGCCAGCACGGGTTCATCCTACGAGCAGTACTTC; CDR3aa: CASTGSSYEQYF
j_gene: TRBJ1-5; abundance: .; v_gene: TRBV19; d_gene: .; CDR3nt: TGTGCCAGTAAACAATCTGGAGGGAATAGCAATCAGCCCCAGCATTTT; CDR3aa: CASKQSGGNSNQPQHF
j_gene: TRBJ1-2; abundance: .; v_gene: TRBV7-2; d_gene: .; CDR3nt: TGTGCCAGCAGCTCGACAGCCAGATATGGCTACACCTTC; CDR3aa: CASSSTARYGYTF
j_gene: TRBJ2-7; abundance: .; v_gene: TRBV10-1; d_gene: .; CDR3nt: TGCGCCAGCAGTGAGCCCAAATCCTACGAGCAGTACTTC; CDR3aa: CASSEPKSYEQYF
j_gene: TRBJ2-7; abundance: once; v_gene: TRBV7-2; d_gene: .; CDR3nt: TGTGCCAGCAGCCCCAGGGATTTCTCCCAGTACGAGCAGTACTTC; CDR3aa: CASSPRDFSQYEQYF
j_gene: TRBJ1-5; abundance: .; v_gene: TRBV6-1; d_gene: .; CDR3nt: TGTGCCAGCAGTGAAATGTTAAATAGCAATCAGCCCCAGCATTTT; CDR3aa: CASSEMLNSNQPQHF
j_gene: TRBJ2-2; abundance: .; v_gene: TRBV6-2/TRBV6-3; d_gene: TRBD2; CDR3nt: TGTGCCAGCAGTTATTTTCAGGGACTAGCGGTCACCGGGGAGCTGTTTTTT; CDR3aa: CASSYFQGLAVTGELFF
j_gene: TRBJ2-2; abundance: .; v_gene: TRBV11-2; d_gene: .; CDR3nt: TGTGCCAGCAGCTTAGTTTCCGCTCGGGTCGGAAGAGCCGGGGAGCTGTTTTTT; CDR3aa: CASSLVSARVGRAGELFF
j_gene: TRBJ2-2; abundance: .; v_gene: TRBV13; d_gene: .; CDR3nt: TGTGCCAGCAGCTTATATCTAGTCGGGGAGCTGTTTTTT; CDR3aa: CASSLYLVGELFF
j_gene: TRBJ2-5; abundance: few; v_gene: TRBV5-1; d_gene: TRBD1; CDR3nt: TGCGCCAGCAGATCCCAAACAGGGGTTCAAGAGACCCAGTACTTC; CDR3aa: CASRSQTGVQETQYF
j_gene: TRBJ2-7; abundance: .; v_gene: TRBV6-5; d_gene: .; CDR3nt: TGTGCCAGCAGTTACAGGAGCTCCTACGAGCAGTACTTC; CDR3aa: CASSYRSSYEQYF
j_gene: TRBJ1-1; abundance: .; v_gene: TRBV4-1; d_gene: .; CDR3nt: TGCGCCAGCAGCCAAGCCAGGGTGGCTGAAGCTTTCTTT; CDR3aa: CASSQARVAEAFF
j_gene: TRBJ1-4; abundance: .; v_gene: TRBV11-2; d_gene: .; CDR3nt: TGTGCCAGCAGCCCCAGGACTGATGAAAAACTGTTTTTT; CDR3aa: CASSPRTDEKLFF
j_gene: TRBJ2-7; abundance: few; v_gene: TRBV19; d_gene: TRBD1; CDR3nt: TGTGCCAGTAGTATAACCGGGACAGCTTCCCACGAGCAGTACTTC; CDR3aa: CASSITGTASHEQYF
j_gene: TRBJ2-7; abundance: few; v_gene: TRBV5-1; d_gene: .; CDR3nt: TGCGCCAGCAGCTTGCCGGGGAAGTCCTACGAGCAGTACTTC; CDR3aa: CASSLPGKSYEQYF
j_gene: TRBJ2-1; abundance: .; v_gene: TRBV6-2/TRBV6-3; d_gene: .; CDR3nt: TGTGCCAGCAGTTCTCCACCCCTAGAGCGGGATGAGCAGTTCTTC; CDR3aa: CASSSPPLERDEQFF
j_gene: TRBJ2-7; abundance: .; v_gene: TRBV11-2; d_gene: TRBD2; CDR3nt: TGTGCCAGCAGCCGCTACCTGGGCGGGGGGTACGAGCAGTACTTC; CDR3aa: CASSRYLGGGYEQYF
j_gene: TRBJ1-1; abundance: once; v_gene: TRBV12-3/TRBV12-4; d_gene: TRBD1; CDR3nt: TGTGCCAGCAGGAAACAGGGGGACACTGAAGCTTTCTTT; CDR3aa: CASRKQGDTEAFF
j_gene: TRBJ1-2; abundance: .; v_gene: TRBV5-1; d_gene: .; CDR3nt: TGCGCCAGCAGCTACACAGGGTATGGCTACACCTTC; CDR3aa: CASSYTGYGYTF
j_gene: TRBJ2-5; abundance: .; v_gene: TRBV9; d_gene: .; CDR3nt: TGTGCCAGCAGCGTATGGGGTAGCTCGGGGGAGACCCAGTACTTC; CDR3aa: CASSVWGSSGETQYF
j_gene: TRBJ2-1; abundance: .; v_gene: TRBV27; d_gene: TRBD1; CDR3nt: TGTGCCAGCAGTCTCGGGACAGGGGGCTACAATGAGCAGTTCTTC; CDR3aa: CASSLGTGGYNEQFF
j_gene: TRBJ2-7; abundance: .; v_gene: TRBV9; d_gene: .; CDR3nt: TGTGCCAGCAGCGTAGATTGGGGGCCCGGCGAGCAGTACTTC; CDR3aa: CASSVDWGPGEQYF
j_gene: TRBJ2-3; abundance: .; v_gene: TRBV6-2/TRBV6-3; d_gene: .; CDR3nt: TGTGCCAGCAGTTTAGGGGCAAGCTTCACAGATACGCAGTATTTT; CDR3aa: CASSLGASFTDTQYF
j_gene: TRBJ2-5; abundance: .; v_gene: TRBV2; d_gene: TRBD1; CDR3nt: TGTGCCAGCAACGACCCCCCGGGACAGGGGGAGACCCAGTACTTC; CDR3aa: CASNDPPGQGETQYF
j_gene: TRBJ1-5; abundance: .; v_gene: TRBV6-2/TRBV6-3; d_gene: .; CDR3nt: TGTGCCAGCAGTGATGACAGAAGCCCCAATCAGCCCCAGCATTTT; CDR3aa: CASSDDRSPNQPQHF
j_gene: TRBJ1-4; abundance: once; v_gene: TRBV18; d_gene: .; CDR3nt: TGTGCCGGGGGGGACGGTGAAAAACTGTTTTTT; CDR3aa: CAGGDGEKLFF
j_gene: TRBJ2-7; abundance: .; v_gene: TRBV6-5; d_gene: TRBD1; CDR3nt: TGTGCCAGCAACACCGGGACAGGGGTTTTCGACGAGCAGTACTTC; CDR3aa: CASNTGTGVFDEQYF
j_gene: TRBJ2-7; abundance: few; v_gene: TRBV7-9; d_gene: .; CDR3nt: TGTGCCAGCAGCTTAGTAACAGGGCCACACGAGCAGTACTTC; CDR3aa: CASSLVTGPHEQYF
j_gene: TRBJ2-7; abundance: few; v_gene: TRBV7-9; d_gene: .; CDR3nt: TGTGCCAGCAGTCTCATGGGGGGCTACGAGCAGTACTTC; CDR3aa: CASSLMGGYEQYF
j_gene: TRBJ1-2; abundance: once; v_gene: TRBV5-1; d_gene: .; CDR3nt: TGCGCCAGCAGCTTGGCCCCGGGTACAGGCGGCTACACCTTC; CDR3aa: CASSLAPGTGGYTF
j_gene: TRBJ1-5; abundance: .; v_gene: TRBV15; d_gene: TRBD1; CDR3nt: TGTGCCACCAGCAGACCCCCGACAGGGACCAATCAGCCCCAGCATTTT; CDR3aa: CATSRPPTGTNQPQHF
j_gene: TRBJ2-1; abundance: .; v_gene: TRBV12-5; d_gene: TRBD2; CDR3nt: TGTGCTAGTGGTTTGGTACTGGGAGGGCCGAATGAGCAGTTCTTC; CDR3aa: CASGLVLGGPNEQFF
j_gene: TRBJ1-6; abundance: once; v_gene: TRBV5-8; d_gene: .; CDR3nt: TGTGCCAGCAGCGGCCCGGGATTCTATAATTCACCCCTCCACTTT; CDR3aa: CASSGPGFYNSPLHF
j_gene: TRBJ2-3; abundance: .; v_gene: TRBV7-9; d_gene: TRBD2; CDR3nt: TGTGCCAGCAGCTTAGCGAGCGGGGGGGAGACAGATACGCAGTATTTT; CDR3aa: CASSLASGGETDTQYF
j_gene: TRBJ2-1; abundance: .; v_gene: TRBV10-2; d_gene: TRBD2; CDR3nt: TGCGCCAGCAGTGAACTAGCGGGGGGAGGGTTACGCTCCTACAATGAGCAGTTCTTC; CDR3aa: CASSELAGGGLRSYNEQFF
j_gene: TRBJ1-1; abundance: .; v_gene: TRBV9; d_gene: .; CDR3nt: TGTGCCAGCAGCGCACGAAGGGACACCAACACTGAAGCTTTCTTT; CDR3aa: CASSARRDTNTEAFF
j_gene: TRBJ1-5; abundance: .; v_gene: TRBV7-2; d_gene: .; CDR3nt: TGTGCCAGCAGCTCTACAGGGCACAATCAGCCCCAGCATTTT; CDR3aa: CASSSTGHNQPQHF
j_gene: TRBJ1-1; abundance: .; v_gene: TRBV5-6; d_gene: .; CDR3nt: TGTGCCAGCAGCTTGGCTGGTGGCTTTTGGGGCGCTGAAGCTTTCTTT; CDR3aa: CASSLAGGFWGAEAFF
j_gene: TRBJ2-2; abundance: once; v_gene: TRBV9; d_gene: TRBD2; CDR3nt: TGTGCCAGCAGCGTAGAGGCGGGGGTAACGTCCGGGGAGCTGTTTTTT; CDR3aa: CASSVEAGVTSGELFF
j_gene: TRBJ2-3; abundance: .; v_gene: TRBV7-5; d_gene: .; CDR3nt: TGTGCCAGAAGCCAGGGCTCAGATACGCAGTATTTT; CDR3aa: CARSQGSDTQYF
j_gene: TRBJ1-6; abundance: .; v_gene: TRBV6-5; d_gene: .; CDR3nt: TGTGCCAGCAGGTCCGGGGAAAACTATAATTCACCCCTCCACTTT; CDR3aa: CASRSGENYNSPLHF
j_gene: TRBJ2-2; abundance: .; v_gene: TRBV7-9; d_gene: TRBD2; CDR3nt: TGTGCCAGCAGCTCCCATGGGAGGGGACTTCGGGTCGGGGAGCTGTTTTTT; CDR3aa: CASSSHGRGLRVGELFF
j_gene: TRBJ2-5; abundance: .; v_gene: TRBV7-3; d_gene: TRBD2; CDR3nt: TGTGCCAGCAGTTCCGGACTAGCGGGGGGGCAAGAGACCCAGTACTTC; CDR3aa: CASSSGLAGGQETQYF
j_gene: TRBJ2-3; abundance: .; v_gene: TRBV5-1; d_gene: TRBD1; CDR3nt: TGCGCCAGCAGCTTGGGGGACAGGGGGTACCTGGCGGGCGGATCAGATACGCAGTATTTT; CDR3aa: CASSLGDRGYLAGGSDTQYF
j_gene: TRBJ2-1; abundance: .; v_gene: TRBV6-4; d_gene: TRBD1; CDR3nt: TGTGCCAGCAGTGACTCAGTCGGGACAGGGGACTCGAGTGAGCAGTTCTTC; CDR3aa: CASSDSVGTGDSSEQFF
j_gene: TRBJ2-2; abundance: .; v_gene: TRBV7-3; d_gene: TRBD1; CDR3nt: TGTGCCAGCAGTCTACAGGGGGCTACGAACACCGGGGAGCTGTTTTTT; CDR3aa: CASSLQGATNTGELFF
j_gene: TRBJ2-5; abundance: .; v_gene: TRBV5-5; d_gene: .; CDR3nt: TGTGCCAGCAGCTTGGGCACTCAAGAGACCCAGTACTTC; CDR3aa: CASSLGTQETQYF
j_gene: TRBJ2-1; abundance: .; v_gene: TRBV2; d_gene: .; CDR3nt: TGTGCCAGCAGTACGGGTTGGTCCTACAATGAGCAGTTCTTC; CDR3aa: CASSTGWSYNEQFF
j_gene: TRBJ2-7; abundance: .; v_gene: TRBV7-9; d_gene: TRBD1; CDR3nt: TGTGCCAGCAGCCCGGGACAGGGGCGTGCCGAGCAGTACTTC; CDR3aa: CASSPGQGRAEQYF
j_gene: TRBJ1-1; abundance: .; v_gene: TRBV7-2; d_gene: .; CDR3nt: TGTGCCAGCAGCTTATCCGTGAACACTGAAGCTTTCTTT; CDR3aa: CASSLSVNTEAFF
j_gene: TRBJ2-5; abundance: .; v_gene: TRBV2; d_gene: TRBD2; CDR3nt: TGTGCCAGCGGTTCTGGGCTAGCGGAACAAGAGACCCAGTACTTC; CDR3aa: CASGSGLAEQETQYF
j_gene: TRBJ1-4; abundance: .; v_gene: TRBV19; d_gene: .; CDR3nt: TGTGCCAGTAGCAGAACAGCGGGAACTAATGAAAAACTGTTTTTT; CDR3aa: CASSRTAGTNEKLFF
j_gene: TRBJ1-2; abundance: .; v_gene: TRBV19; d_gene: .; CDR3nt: TGTGCCACTAATGACGGGGGGGTTTCCGCTAACTATGGCTACACCTTC; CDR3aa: CATNDGGVSANYGYTF
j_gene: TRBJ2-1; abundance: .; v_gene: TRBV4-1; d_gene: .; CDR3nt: TGCGCCAGCAGCAAGATCAGGGGAACGGACAATGAGCAGTTCTTC; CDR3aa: CASSKIRGTDNEQFF
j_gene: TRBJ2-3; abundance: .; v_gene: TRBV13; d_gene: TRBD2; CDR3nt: TGTGCCAGCAGCGTGTATAGCGGGGGTTACACAGATACGCAGTATTTT; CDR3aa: CASSVYSGGYTDTQYF
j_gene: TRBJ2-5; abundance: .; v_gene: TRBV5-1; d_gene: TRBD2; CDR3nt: TGCGCCAGCAGCTTGGGGCGGGGGGGCCGAGAGACCCAGTACTTC; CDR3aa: CASSLGRGGRETQYF
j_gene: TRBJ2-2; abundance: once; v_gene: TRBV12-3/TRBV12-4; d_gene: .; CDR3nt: TGTGCCAGCAGTTGGGCTTCCGGGGAGCTGTTTTTT; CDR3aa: CASSWASGELFF